This T cell receptor beta chain comes out of a study of neurological immune-mediated disorders (dated by TCRdb to the late 2010s). Regarding the study in general: Of the approximately 34 multiple sclerosis patients, some 30 had relapsing-remitting MS and 3 had secondary progressive MS. The cohort included 68 subjects: roughly 15 with HAM/TSP, around 34 with multiple sclerosis, and around 20 healthy controls. Alongside PBMC samples, the set of approximately 100 TCR-beta libraries contained longitudinal samples, technical triplicates, and paired CD4+ and CD8+ T-cell subsets that had been sorted. Peripheral blood TCR-beta repertoires from patients with HTLV-I-associated myelopathy (HAM/TSP), patients with multiple sclerosis, and healthy controls were compared in the study using UMI-based sequencing. Here is what the overall study found, with its caveats: In phylogenetic analysis, the repertoires of 18 of 34 MS patients grouped into a cluster of related CDR3 sequences, which suggests a possible signature at the repertoire level. Expanded clones from different subjects shared no identical CDR3 amino acid sequences, which suggests that TCR-beta repertoires were private in all groups. No clinical or MRI features were associated with the MS cluster, and the authors said that larger cohorts are needed. TCR clonal expansion was highest in HAM/TSP patients and lowest in MS patients, with MS patients falling below even healthy controls.

This clonotype appeared many times. Its antigen specificity is not known. Base qualities are not recorded, but no much larger clone differs from it by a single base. cDNA synthesis used template-switch 5'RACE with a primer carrying a 10-nucleotide random unique molecular identifier tagging each TCR transcript. Over 200 million TCR-beta sequences, covering 15-18 subjects, were produced in each sequencing run. The RNeasy kit was used to extract total RNA. The KAPA Real-time Library Amplification kit was used to amplify TCR-beta VDJ regions with primers targeting the TCR constant region and the 5'RACE anchor. A first PCR added sample indexes and Illumina adaptors, after which a second PCR increased the library yield. The roughly 650 bp TCR product was size-selected on a 2% E-gel SizeSelection system after Ampure bead purification. Before pooling, library quality was assessed on a Bioanalyzer, concentration was determined with Qubit, and library quantification was performed with the Kapa Library Quantification kit. Paired-end 2 x 150 bp sequencing of the libraries was performed on an Illumina HiSeq 2500. To increase sequence diversity, roughly 23-30% phiX was spiked into each library pool. Regarding the original processing steps: The quality-filtered reads were processed with the UMI-based MiGEC pipeline, whose error correction step removed more than 85% of the raw TCR sequences. VDJ genes were aligned to IMGT germline references, and clonotypes were defined by unique CDR3 amino acid sequence plus V-J genes. Clonal expansion, Shannon diversity, and CDR3 relatedness (CalcPairwiseDistances, ClusterSamples) were evaluated with VDJtools, and phylogenetic trees were built with CLCbio workbench. A clone was classed as expanded if it had 8 or more unique UMIs, a cutoff based on coefficient-of-variation modelling across technical triplicates. TCRdb reprocessed the public reads (quality trimming at Q25 with fastp, clone calling with MiXCR) and kept in-frame beta chains. One record per CDR3 amino acid sequence lists the most common genes and DNA. The V and J calls and clone size are TCRdb's, not the authors'. The sample yields about 59,000 distinct CDR3 sequences; roughly 3.3% were counted once. The leading ten clones occupy about 3% of the sample.

For unsorted PBMC libraries, 2 million PBMCs were used after storage in RNAlater at -80 degrees C until RNA extraction. Multiple sclerosis patients were enrolled in a US clinical protocol under which disease progression was evaluated by magnetic resonance imaging. Peripheral blood was subjected to Ficoll-Hypaque density gradient centrifugation to isolate PBMCs, which were then cryopreserved in liquid nitrogen. The receptor was isolated from a woman in her thirties with multiple sclerosis. The specimen sequenced was PBMCs.

The CDR3 region reads CSAASETGSGNTIYF. The DNA sequence reads TGCAGTGCTGCCTCCGAAACCGGCTCTGGAAACACCATATATTTT. The sequence links TRBV20-1 to TRBJ1-3; the D gene identity is not certain. CDR1 and CDR2 were assigned from the germline V gene (reference sequence) as DFQATT and SNEGSKA. The CDR3 covers 15 residues, taking in both the cysteine and the phenylalanine. Only CDR3 DNA remains: 45 bases, in frame from the first base. The junction shows trimming of 5 bases on V and 0 bases on J, plus 14 bases between the germline ends.